This record looks at one T cell receptor (beta chain) sequence and its context. The antigen remains unidentified. Germline V gene lookup returns CDR1 MNHEY and CDR2 SVGAGI. This CDR3 region has 14 residues. V lost 5 bases and J 3 bases, leaving 14 bases between the germline ends. This record comes from a study of cytomegalovirus exposure and HLA in healthy donors. The assay was immunoSEQ multiplex PCR, and TCRdb's table has in-frame clones only and misses some. Found here are roughly 150,000 clones, approximately 84% of them singletons; the top ten hold about 9.4%. Regarding the study as a whole: Reportedly, cytomegalovirus status was diagnosed with high sensitivity and specificity. The study found most TCR sequences rare, yet found some public TCRs in many donors.

This TCR derives from a man aged 25 to 45 in good health and CMV-seropositive. Sample: PBMCs. The V call is TRBV6-5, the J call TRBJ2-7, with D maybe TRBD2 (6 bases). CDR3 region: CASSRSGLLYEQYF. The CDR3, as DNA: TGTGCCAGCAGTAGATCGGGACTGCTCTACGAGCAGTACTTC.